This T cell receptor (beta chain) stems from a study of blood T cell repertoires in COVID-19. V was trimmed by 2 bases and J by 7 bases, leaving 17 bases between them. This CDR3 spans 15 amino acids. Germline CDR1 reads KGHSH; CDR2 reads LQKENI. Sequencing used immunoSEQ multiplex PCR; TCRdb keeps in-frame clones, though not all of them. Among approximately 350,000 clones listed, approximately 87% were seen once. This receptor was taken from a woman aged 45-60 years with COVID-19, enrolled during active disease. The genes are TRBV18 and TRBJ1-2; D might be TRBD1 (5 bases). Sequencing input: peripheral blood. The CDR3 here is CASSPFPGPGSGYTF. In nucleotides, the CDR3 is TGTGCCAGCTCACCATTCCCAGGGCCTGGTTCTGGCTACACCTTC. The full variable domain, its missing parts supplied by reference TRBV18 and TRBJ1-2, is NAGVMQNPRHLVRRRGQEARLRCSPMKGHSHVYWYRQLPEEGLKFMVYLQKENIIDESGMPKERFSAEFPKEGPSILRIQQVVRGDSAAYFCASSPFPGPGSGYTFGSGTRLTVV.